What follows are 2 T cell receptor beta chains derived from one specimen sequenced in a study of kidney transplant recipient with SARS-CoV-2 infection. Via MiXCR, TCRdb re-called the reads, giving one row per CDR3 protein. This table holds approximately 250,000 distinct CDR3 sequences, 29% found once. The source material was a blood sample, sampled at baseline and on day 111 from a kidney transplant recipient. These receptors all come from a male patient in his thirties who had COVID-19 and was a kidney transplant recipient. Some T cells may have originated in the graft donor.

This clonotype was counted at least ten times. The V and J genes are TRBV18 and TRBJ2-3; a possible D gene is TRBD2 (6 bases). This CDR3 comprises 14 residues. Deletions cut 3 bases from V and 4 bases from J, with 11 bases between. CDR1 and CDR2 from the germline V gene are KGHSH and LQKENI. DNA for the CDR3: TGTGCCAGCTCACCGACTAGAGAGGCAGATACGCAGTATTTT. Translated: CASSPTREADTQYF.

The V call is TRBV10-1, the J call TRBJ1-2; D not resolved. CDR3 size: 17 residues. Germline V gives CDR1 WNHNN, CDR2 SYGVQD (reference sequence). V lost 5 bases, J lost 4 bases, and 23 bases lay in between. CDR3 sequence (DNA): TGCGCCAGCAGTCGACGGCTAAGACCGCGAAAGACCTATGGCTACACCTTC. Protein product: CASSRRLRPRKTYGYTF.